This T cell receptor (beta chain) was observed in a study of neoadjuvant anti-PD-1 for oral cavity cancer. Points from the study as a whole: PBMC Gini-index clonality exceeded responders' in non-responders post-nivolumab.

CDR1 is LNHDA, CDR2 SQIVND, per germline (reference sequence). V gave up 3 bases and J gave up 5 bases, with 15 bases separating them. The CDR3 contains 15 residues. The protocol was immunoSEQ multiplex PCR, while the TCRdb copy is restricted to in-frame clones and leaves out a portion. Seen here are fewer than 7,000 clones, just under 75% observed once, and the top ten hold about 2.5%. Cohort: HPV-negative, locally advanced oral cavity squamous cell carcinoma patients. As for this clone: Antigen: not known.

Sequenced material: PBMCs, taken before nivolumab (anti-PD-1) treatment. The TCR comes from a person aged 35-80 years with oral cavity squamous cell carcinoma. V and J are TRBV19 and TRBJ2-3; tentatively, D is TRBD1 or TRBD2 (7 bases each). CDR3 nucleotide sequence: TGTGCCAGTAGTATCAGGCAGGGGGAGGGAGATACGCAGTATTTT. Translating gives CASSIRQGEGDTQYF.